This T cell receptor beta chain derives from a study of T cell responses to AZD1222 COVID-19 vaccine. For the study at large: Samples with a second dose at about 4 or about 12 weeks were pooled together. Study results and caveats: Just a handful of AZD1222 recipients tested seropositive at baseline. Repertoire sampling was restricted to post-peak T cell response timepoints.

Assay: immunoSEQ multiplex PCR; the TCRdb copy retains only in-frame clones and omits some. The sample holds 150,000 to 200,000 clones, roughly 87% seen once. CDR1 SGHKS and CDR2 YYEKEE come from the germline V gene (reference sequence). The V end was cut by 4 bases, the J end by 4 bases, with 12 bases between. The CDR3 is 14 amino acids. As for this clone: Its cognate antigen is unknown.

The TCR comes from an adult in good health. The gene calls are TRBV5-5 and TRBJ1-5; possible D gene TRBD1, 5 bases. Specimen: peripheral blood, collected on day 0 of AZD1222 vaccination. The CDR3 DNA follows: TGTGCCAGCAGCCCGTTGGGACTAAATCAGCCCCAGCATTTT. It translates to CASSPLGLNQPQHF.